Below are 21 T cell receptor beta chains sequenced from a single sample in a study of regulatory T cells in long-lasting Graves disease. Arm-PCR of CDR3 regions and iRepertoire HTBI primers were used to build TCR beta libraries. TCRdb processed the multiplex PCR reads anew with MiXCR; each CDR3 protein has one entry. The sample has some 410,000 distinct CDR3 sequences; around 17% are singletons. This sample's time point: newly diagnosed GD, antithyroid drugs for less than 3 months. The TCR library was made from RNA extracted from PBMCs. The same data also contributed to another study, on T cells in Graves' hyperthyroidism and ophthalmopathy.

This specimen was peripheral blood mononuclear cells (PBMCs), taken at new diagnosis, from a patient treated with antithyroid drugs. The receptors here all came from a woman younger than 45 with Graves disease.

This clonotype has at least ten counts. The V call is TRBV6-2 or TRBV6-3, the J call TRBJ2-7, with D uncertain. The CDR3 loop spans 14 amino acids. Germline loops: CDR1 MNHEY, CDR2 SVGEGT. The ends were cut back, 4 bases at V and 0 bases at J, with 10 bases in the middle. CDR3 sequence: CASSSSPLSYEQYF. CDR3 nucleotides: TGTGCCAGCAGTTCGAGCCCCCTCTCCTACGAGCAGTACTTC.

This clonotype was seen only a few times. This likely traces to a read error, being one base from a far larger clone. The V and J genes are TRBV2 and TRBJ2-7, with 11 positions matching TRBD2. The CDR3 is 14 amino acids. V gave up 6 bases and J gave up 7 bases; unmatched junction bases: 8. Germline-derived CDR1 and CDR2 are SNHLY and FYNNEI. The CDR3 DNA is TGTGCCAGCAGAACTAGCGGGAGTTACAATGAGCAGTACTTC. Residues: CASRTSGSYNEQYF.

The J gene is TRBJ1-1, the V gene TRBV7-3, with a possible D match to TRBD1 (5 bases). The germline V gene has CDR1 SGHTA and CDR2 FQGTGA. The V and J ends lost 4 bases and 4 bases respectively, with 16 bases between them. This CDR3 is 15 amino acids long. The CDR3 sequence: CASSSIAAGGTEAFF. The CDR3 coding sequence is TGTGCCAGCAGCTCTATAGCGGCCGGGGGCACTGAAGCTTTCTTT.

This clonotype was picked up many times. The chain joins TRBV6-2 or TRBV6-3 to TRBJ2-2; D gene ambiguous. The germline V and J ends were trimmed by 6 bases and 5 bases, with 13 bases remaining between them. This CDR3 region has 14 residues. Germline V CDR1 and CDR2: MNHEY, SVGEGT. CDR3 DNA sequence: TGTGCCAGCAGCAATTTACACACGACCGGGGAGCTGTTTTTT. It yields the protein CASSNLHTTGELFF.

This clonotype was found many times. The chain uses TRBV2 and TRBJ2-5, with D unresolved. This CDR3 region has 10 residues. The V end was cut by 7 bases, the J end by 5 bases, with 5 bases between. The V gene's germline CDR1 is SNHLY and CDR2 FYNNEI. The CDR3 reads CASKVETQYF. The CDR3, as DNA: TGTGCCAGCAAGGTGGAGACCCAGTACTTC.

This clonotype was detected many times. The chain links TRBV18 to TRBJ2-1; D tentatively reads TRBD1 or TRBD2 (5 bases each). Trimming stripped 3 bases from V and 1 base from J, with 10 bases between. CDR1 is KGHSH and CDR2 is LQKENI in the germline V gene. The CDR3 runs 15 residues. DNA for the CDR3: TGTGCCAGCTCACCCGGGACCACATCCTACAATGAGCAGTTCTTC. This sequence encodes CASSPGTTSYNEQFF.

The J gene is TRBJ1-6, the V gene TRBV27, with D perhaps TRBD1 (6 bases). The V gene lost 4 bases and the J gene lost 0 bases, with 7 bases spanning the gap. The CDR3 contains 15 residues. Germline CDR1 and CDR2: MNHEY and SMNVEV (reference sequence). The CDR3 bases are TGTGCCAGCAGTTGGGACATCTCCTATAATTCACCCCTCCACTTT. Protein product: CASSWDISYNSPLHF.

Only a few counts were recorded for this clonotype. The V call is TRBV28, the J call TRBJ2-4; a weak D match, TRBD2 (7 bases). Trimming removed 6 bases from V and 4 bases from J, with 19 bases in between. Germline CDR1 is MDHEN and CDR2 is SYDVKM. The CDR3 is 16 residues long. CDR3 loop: CASRPPLGGAKNIQYF. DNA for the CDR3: TGTGCCAGCAGACCCCCGCTAGGGGGGGCTAAAAACATTCAGTACTTC.

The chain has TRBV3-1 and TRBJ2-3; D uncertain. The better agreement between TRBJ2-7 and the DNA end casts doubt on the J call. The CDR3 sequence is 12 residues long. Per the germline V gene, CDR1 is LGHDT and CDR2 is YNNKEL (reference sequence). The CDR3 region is CANSRVDYEQYF. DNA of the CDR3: TGTGCCAACAGTCGGGTCGACTACGAGCAGTACTTC.

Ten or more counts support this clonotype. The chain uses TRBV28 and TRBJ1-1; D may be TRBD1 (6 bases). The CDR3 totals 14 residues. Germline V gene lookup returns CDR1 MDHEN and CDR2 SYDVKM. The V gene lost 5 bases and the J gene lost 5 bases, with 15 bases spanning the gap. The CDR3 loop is CASSLTGSWTEAFF. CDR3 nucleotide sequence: TGTGCCAGCAGTCTCACAGGGTCGTGGACTGAAGCTTTCTTT. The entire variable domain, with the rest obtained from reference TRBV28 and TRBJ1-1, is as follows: DVKVTQSSRYLVKRTGEKVFLECVQDMDHENMFWYRQDPGLGLRLIYFSYDVKMKEKGDIPEGYSVSREKKERFSLILESASTNQTSMYLCASSLTGSWTEAFFGQGTRLTVV.

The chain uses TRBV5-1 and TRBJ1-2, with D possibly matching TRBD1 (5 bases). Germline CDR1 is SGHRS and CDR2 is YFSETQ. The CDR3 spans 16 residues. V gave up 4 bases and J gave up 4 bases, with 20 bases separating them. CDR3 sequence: CASSPGGAQGRYGYTF. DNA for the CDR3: TGCGCCAGCAGCCCCGGCGGGGCGCAGGGACGCTATGGCTACACCTTC. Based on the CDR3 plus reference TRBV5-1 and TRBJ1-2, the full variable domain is KAGVTQTPRYLIKTRGQQVTLSCSPISGHRSVSWYQQTPGQGLQFLFEYFSETQRNKGNFPGRFSGRQFSNSRSEMNVSTLELGDSALYLCASSPGGAQGRYGYTFGSGTRLTVV.

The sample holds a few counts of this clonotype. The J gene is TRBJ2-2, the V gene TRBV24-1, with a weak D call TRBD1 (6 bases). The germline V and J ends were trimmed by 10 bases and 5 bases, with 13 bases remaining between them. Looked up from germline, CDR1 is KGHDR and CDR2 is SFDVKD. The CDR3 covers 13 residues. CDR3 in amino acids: CATVDSWTGELFF. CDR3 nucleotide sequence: TGTGCCACTGTGGACAGCTGGACCGGGGAGCTGTTTTTT.

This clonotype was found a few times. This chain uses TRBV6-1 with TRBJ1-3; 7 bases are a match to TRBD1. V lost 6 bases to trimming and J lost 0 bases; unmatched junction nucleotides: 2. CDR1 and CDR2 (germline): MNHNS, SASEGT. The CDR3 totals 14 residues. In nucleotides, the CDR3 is TGTGCCAGCAGGACAGGGATCTCTGGAAACACCATATATTTT. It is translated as CASRTGISGNTIYF.

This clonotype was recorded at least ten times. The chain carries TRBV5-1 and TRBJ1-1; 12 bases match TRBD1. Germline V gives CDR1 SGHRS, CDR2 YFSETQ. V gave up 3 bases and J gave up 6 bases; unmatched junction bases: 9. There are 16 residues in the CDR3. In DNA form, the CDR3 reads TGCGCCAGCAGCTCGATGGGGACAGGGGGCATCGCTGAAGCTTTCTTT. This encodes CASSSMGTGGIAEAFF.

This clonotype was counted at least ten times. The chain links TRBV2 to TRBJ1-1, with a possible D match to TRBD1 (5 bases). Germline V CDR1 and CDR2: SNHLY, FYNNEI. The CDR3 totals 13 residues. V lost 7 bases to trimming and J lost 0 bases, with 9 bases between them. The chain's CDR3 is CASKQEVNTEAFF. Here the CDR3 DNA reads TGTGCCAGCAAACAGGAAGTGAACACTGAAGCTTTCTTT.

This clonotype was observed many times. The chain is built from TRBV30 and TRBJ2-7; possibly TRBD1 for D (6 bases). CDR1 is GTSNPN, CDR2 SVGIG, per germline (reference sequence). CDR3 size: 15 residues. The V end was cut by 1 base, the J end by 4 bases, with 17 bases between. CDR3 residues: CAWSAGARKGYEQYF. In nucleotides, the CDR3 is TGTGCCTGGAGTGCAGGGGCCAGGAAAGGATACGAGCAGTACTTC.

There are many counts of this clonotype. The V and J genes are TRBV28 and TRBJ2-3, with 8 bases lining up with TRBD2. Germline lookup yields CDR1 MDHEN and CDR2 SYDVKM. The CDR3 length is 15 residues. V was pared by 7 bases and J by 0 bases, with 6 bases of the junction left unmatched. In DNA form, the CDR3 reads TGTGCCAGCACCTTCAGCGGGAGTAGCACAGATACGCAGTATTTT. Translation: CASTFSGSSTDTQYF.

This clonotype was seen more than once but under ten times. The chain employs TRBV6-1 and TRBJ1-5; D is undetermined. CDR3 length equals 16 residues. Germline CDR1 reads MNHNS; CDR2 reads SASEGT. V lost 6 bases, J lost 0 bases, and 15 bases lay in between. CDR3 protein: CASSPRDRGSNQPQHF. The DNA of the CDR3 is TGTGCCAGCAGCCCACGAGACCGGGGTAGCAATCAGCCCCAGCATTTT.

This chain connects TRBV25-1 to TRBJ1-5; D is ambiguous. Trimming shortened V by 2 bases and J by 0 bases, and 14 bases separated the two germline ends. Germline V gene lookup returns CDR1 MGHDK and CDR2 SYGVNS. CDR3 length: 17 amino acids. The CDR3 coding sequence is TGTGCCAGCAGTGAACCCCCCGAGAGCGATAGCAATCAGCCCCAGCATTTT. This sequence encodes CASSEPPESDSNQPQHF.

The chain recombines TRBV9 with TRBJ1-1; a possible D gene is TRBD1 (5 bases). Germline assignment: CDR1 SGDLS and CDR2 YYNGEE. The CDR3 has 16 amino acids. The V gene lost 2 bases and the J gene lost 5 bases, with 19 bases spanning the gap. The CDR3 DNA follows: TGTGCCAGCAGCGTCAATCCCTTCGGGGGGAGGACTGAAGCTTTCTTT. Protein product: CASSVNPFGGRTEAFF.

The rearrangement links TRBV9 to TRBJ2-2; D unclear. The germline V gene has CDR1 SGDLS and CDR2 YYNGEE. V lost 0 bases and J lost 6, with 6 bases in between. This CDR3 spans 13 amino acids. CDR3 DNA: TGTGCCAGCAGCGTAGGGGATCCCGGGGAGCTGTTTTTT. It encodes CASSVGDPGELFF.